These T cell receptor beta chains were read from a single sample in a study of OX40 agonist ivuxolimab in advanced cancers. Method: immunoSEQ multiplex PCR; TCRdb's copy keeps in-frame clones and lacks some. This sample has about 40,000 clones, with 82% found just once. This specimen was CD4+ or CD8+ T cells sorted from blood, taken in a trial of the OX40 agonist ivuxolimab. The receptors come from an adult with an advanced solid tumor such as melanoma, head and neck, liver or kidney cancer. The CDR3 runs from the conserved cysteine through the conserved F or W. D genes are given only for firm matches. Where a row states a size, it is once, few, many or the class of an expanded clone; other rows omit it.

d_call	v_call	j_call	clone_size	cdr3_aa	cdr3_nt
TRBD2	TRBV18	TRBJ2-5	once	CASSPSGGETQYF	TGTGCCAGCTCACCTAGCGGGGGAGAGACCCAGTACTTC
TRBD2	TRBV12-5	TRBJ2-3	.	CASGLGLAGIDTQYF	TGTGCTAGTGGTTTAGGACTAGCGGGCATAGATACGCAGTATTTT
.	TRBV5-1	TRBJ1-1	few	CASSLNSVATAFF	TGCGCCAGCAGCTTGAATAGCGTGGCGACAGCTTTCTTT
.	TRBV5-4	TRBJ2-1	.	CASSLTGSYNEQFF	TGTGCCAGCAGCTTGACAGGCTCCTACAATGAGCAGTTCTTC
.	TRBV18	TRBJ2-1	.	CASSPPVRAYNEQFF	TGTGCCAGCTCACCACCGGTCAGGGCTTACAATGAGCAGTTCTTC
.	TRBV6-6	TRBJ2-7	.	CASSYTYSYEQYF	TGTGCCAGCAGTTACACATACTCCTACGAGCAGTACTTC
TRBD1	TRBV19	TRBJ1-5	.	CASSPTGGSQPQHF	TGTGCCAGTAGCCCGACAGGGGGAAGTCAGCCCCAGCATTTT
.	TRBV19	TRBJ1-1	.	CASASGARTEAFF	TGTGCCAGCGCGTCGGGGGCGAGAACTGAAGCTTTCTTT
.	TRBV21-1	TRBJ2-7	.	CASSKMAGLATYEQYF	TGTGCCAGCAGCAAAATGGCGGGACTAGCAACCTACGAGCAGTACTTC
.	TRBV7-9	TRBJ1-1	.	CASSSGSTEAFF	TGTGCCAGCAGCTCGGGCAGCACTGAAGCTTTCTTT
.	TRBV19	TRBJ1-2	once	CASSIVQESGYTF	TGTGCCAGTAGTATAGTTCAGGAGAGTGGCTACACCTTC
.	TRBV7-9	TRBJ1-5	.	CASSLVGAANQPQHF	TGTGCCAGCAGCTTAGTGGGGGCAGCCAATCAGCCCCAGCATTTT
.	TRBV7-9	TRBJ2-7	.	CASSLLGGDSYEQYF	TGTGCCAGCAGCTTATTGGGGGGTGATTCCTACGAGCAGTACTTC
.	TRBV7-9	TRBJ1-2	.	CASSSDSASGYTF	TGTGCCAGCAGCTCCGACTCCGCGAGTGGCTACACCTTC
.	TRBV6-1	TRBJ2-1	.	CASRLAFNNEQFF	TGTGCCAGCAGACTAGCATTTAACAATGAGCAGTTCTTC
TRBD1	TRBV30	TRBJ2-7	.	CASKGTENYEQYF	TGTGCCTCCAAGGGGACAGAGAACTACGAGCAGTACTTC
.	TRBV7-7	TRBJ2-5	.	CASSSRGVGTQYF	TGTGCCAGCAGCTCCCGGGGAGTAGGGACCCAGTACTTC
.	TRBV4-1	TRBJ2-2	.	CASRHFKGNTGELFF	TGCGCCAGCAGGCACTTCAAAGGGAACACCGGGGAGCTGTTTTTT
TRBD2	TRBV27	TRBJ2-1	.	CASSLYPLAGGNNEQFF	TGTGCCAGCAGTTTATACCCCCTAGCGGGAGGGAACAATGAGCAGTTCTTC
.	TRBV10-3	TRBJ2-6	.	CASKNLRGTGANVLTF	TGTGCCAGCAAAAACCTCAGGGGAACTGGGGCCAACGTCCTGACTTTC
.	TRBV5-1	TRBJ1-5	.	CASSLDAGGDQPQHF	TGCGCCAGCAGCTTGGACGCGGGAGGGGATCAGCCCCAGCATTTT
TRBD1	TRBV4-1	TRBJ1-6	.	CASSVGTVDSPLHF	TGCGCCAGCAGCGTCGGGACAGTAGATTCACCCCTCCACTTT
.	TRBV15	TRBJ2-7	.	CATSRSSSYEQYF	TGTGCCACCAGCCGGTCGAGTTCCTACGAGCAGTACTTC
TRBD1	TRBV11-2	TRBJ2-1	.	CASSPGTGRRNEQFF	TGTGCCAGCAGCCCAGGGACAGGACGCCGAAATGAGCAGTTCTTC
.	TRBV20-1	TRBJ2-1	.	CSAAPEDEQFF	TGCAGTGCTGCCCCCGAAGATGAGCAGTTCTTC
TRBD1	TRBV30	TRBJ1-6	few	CAWNRGNSPLHF	TGTGCCTGGAACAGGGGGAACTCACCCCTCCACTTT
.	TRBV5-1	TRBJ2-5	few	CASSLYEETQYF	TGCGCCAGCAGCTTGTATGAAGAGACCCAGTACTTC
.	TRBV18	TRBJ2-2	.	CASSPPGQGRNTGELFF	TGTGCCAGCTCACCACCGGGGCAGGGGAGGAACACCGGGGAGCTGTTTTTT
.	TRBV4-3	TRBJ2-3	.	CASSPAPSGSTDTQYF	TGCGCCAGCAGCCCCGCCCCCAGCGGTAGCACAGATACGCAGTATTTT
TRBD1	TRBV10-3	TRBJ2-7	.	CAISGQGAYEQYF	TGTGCCATCAGTGGACAGGGGGCCTACGAGCAGTACTTC
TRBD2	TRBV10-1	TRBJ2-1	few	CASSDGGRVDSYNEQFF	TGCGCCAGCAGTGACGGCGGGAGGGTCGATTCCTACAATGAGCAGTTCTTC
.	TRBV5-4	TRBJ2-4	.	CASSDYRIAKNIQYF	TGTGCCAGCAGCGATTACAGAATAGCCAAAAACATTCAGTACTTC
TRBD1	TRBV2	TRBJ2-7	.	CASSVADRRTYEQYF	TGTGCCAGCAGTGTTGCGGACAGGAGAACCTACGAGCAGTACTTC
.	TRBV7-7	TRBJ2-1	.	CASSLGVGHNEQFF	TGTGCCAGCAGCTTAGGGGTGGGGCACAATGAGCAGTTCTTC